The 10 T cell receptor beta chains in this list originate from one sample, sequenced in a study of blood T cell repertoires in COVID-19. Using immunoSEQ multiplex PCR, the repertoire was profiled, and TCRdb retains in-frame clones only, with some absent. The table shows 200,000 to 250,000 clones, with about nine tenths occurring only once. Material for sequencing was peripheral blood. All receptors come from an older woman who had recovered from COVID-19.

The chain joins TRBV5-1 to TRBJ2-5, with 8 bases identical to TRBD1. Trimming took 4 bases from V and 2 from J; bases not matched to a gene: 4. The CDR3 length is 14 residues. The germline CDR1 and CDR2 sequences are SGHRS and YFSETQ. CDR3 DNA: TGCGCCAGCAGCCGGACAGGGTCTCAAGAGACCCAGTACTTC. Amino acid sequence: CASSRTGSQETQYF.

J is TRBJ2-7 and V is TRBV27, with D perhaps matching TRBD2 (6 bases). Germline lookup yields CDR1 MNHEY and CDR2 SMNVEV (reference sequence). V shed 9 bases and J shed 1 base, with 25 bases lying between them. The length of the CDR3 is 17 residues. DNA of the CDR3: TGTGCCAGGGGGGTTGGGGGGTGGGTCATAAGGTCCTACGAGCAGTACTTC. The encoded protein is CARGVGGWVIRSYEQYF.

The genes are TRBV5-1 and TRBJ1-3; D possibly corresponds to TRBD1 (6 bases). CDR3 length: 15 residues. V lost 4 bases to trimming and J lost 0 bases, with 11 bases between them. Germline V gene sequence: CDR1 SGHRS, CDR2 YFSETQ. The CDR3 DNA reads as TGCGCCAGCAGCGCGACAGGTCACTCTGGAAACACCATATATTTT. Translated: CASSATGHSGNTIYF.

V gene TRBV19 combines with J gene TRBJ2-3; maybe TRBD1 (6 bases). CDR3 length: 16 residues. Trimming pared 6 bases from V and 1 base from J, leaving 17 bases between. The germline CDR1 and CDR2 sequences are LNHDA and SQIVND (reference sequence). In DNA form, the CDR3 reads TGTGCCAGTAGCCAAAGGCGGACAGACCGCACAGATACGCAGTATTTT. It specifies CASSQRRTDRTDTQYF.

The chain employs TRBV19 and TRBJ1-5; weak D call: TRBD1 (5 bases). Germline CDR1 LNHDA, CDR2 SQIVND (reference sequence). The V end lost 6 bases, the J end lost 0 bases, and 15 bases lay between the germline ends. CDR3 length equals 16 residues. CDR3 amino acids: CASSTLTEHSNQPQHF. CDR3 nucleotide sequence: TGTGCCAGTAGCACCTTGACAGAGCATAGCAATCAGCCCCAGCATTTT.

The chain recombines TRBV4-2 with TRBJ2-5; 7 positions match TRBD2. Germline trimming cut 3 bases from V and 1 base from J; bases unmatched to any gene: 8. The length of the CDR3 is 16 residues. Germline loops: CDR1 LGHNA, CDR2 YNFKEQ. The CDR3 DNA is TGTGCCAGCAGCCAGGTCGGGCTAGCGGTCCAAGAGACCCAGTACTTC. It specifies CASSQVGLAVQETQYF.

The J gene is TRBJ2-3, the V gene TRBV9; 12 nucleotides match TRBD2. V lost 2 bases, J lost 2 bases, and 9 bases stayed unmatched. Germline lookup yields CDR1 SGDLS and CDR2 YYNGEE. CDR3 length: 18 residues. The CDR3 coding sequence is TGTGCCAGCAGCGTTTTGACTAGCGGGGGAAGCTTCACAGATACGCAGTATTTT. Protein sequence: CASSVLTSGGSFTDTQYF.

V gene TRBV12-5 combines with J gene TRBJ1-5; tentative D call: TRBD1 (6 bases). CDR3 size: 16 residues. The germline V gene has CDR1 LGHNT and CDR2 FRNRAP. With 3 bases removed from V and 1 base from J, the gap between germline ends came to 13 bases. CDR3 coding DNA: TGTGCTAGTGGTTTAGGGGGGGCCTTGAGCAATCAGCCCCAGCATTTT. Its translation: CASGLGGALSNQPQHF.

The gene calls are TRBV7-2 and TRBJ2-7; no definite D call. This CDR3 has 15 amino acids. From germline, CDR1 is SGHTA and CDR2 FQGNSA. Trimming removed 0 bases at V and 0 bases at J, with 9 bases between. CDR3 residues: CASSLAPVSSYEQYF. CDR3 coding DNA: TGTGCCAGCAGCTTAGCTCCGGTTAGCTCCTACGAGCAGTACTTC.

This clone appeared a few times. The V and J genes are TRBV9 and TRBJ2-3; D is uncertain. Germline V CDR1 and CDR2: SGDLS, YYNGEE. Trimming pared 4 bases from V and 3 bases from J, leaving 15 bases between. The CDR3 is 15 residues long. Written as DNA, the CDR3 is TGTGCCAGCAGCCTTGGCGCTGCGGTTACAGATACGCAGTATTTT. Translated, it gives CASSLGAAVTDTQYF.